This T cell receptor beta chain stems from a study of graft-versus-host responses after intestinal transplantation. General observations from the study: Ileal or blood samples showed some GvH clones first, and such clones were also found in recipient marrow. Among circulating GvH clones, peak levels were associated with early post-transplant declines in HvG clones.

Libraries were prepared by immunoSEQ multiplex PCR; TCRdb keeps only in-frame clonotypes and omits some of them. This sample has tens of thousands of clones, with about 92% found just once. Of note for this clone: Its antigen is not known.

Trimming took 5 bases from V and 4 from J, leaving 14 bases between them. This CDR3 spans 14 amino acids. Germline V lookup: CDR1 MNHEY, CDR2 SMNVEV (reference sequence). The receptor was derived from a human patient who received an intestinal transplant, so some T cells may come from the graft donor. The sequences come from PBMCs, collected 98 days after intestinal transplantation. The chain combines TRBV27 with TRBJ1-1; D might be TRBD1 (6 bases). The DNA of the CDR3 is TGTGCCAGCAGTGCAGGGGTAAGTTTCACTGAAGCTTTCTTT. Translating it yields CASSAGVSFTEAFF.